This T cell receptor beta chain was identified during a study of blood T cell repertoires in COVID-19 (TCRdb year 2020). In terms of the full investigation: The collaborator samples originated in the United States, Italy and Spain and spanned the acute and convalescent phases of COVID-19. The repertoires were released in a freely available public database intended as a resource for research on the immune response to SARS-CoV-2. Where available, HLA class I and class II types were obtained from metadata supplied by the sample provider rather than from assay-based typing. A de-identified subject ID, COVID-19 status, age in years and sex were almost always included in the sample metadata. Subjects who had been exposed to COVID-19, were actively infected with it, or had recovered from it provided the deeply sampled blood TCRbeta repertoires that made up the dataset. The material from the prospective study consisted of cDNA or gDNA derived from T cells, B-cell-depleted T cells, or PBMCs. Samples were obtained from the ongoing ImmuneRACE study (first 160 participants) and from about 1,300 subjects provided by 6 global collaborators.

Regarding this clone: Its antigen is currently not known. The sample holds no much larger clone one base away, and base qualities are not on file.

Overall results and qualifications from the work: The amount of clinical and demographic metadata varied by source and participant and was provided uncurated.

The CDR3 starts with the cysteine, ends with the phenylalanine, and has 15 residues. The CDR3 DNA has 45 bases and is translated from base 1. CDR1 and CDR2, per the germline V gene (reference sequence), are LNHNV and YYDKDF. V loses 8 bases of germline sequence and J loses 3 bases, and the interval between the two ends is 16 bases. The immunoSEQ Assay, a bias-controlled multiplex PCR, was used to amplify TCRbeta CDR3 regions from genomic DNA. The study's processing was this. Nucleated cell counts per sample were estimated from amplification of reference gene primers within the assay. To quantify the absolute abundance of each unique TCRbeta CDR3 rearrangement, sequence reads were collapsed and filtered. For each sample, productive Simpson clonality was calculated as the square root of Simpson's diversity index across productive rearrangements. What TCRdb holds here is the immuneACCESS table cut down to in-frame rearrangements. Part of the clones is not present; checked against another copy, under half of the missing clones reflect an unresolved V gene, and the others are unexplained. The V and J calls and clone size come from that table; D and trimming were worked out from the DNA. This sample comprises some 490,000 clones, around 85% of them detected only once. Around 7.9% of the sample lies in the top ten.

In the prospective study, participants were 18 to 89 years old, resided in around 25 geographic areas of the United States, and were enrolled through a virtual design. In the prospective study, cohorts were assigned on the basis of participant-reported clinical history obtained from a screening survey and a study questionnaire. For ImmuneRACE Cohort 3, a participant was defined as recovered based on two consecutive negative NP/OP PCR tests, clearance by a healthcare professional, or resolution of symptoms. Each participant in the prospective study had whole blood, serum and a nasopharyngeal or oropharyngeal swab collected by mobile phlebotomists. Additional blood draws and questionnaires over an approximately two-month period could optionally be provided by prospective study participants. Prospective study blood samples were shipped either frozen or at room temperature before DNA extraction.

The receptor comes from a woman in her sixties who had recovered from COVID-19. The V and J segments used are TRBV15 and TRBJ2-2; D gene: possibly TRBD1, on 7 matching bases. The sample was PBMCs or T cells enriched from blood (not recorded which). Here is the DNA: TGTGCCACCCATGCCCGCAGGGGGGACACCGGGGAGCTGTTTTTT. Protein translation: CATHARRGDTGELFF. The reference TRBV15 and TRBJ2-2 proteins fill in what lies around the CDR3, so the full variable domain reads DAMVIQNPRYQVTQFGKPVTLSCSQTLNHNVMYWYQQKSSQAPKLLFHYYDKDFNNEADTPDNFQSRRPNTSFCFLDIRSPGLGDTAMYLCATHARRGDTGELFFGEGSRLTVL.